The next 5 T cell receptor beta chains were all read from a single sample in a study of T cell repertoires in cytomegalovirus infection. TCRdb reprocessed the reads via MiXCR and lists one record per CDR3 protein. This table holds hundreds of thousands of distinct CDR3 sequences, about 42% found once. Antigens for these TCRs are unknown. The sample in question was cultured PBMCs, obtained from culture after CMV antigen stimulation. The receptors stem from a human donor in good health (CMV status not recorded). Some clones in this sample may be carry-over from other donors' samples.

The table lists this clonotype with many counts. The chain carries TRBV7-2 and TRBJ1-1, with D possibly TRBD1 on 5 matching bases. V lost 0 bases and J lost 5, with 10 bases in between. CDR1 and CDR2 (germline): SGHTA, FQGNSA. The CDR3 spans 14 residues. In DNA, the CDR3 is TGTGCCAGCAGCTTAGCCCGGGGGGTAACTGAAGCTTTCTTT. Amino acid sequence: CASSLARGVTEAFF.

The chain links TRBV2 to TRBJ2-7; TRBD1 or TRBD2 may be the D gene (5 bases each). CDR3 length: 15 amino acids. V lost 4 bases to trimming and J lost 4 bases, with 17 bases between them. The germline V gene has CDR1 SNHLY and CDR2 FYNNEI. The CDR3 spells CASSASWGRFYEQYF. The CDR3 DNA follows: TGTGCCAGCAGTGCCTCCTGGGGGAGATTTTACGAGCAGTACTTC.

The rearrangement joins TRBV6-6 to TRBJ2-1, with 11 positions matching TRBD2. Germline V CDR1 and CDR2: MNHNY, SVGAGI (reference sequence). Unmatched junction bases numbered 9, after V lost 5 bases and J lost 6 bases. The CDR3 is made up of 16 amino acids. The CDR3: CASSKLSGRAGNEQFF. CDR3 coding DNA: TGTGCCAGCAGTAAACTTAGCGGGAGGGCTGGCAATGAGCAGTTCTTC.

The CDR3 reads CASASGGSNEQFF. The CDR3 nucleotides read TGTGCCAGCGCTAGCGGGGGGTCAAATGAGCAGTTCTTC. The gene calls are TRBV6-8 and TRBJ2-1; 11 nucleotides align to TRBD2. Germline trimming cut 8 bases from V and 7 bases from J; bases unmatched to any gene: 4. Germline CDR1 is MNHGY and CDR2 is SAAAGT. This CDR3 comprises 13 residues.

This clonotype has more than one count but fewer than ten. This chain connects TRBV7-9 to TRBJ2-1, with D perhaps matching TRBD2 (5 bases). The germline gives CDR1 SEHNR, CDR2 FQNEAQ (reference sequence). With 4 bases removed from V and 2 bases from J, the gap between germline ends came to 6 bases. The CDR3 loop spans 13 amino acids. Here the CDR3 reads CASSSGAYNEQFF. The CDR3 region has the DNA TGTGCCAGCAGCTCCGGGGCCTACAATGAGCAGTTCTTC.